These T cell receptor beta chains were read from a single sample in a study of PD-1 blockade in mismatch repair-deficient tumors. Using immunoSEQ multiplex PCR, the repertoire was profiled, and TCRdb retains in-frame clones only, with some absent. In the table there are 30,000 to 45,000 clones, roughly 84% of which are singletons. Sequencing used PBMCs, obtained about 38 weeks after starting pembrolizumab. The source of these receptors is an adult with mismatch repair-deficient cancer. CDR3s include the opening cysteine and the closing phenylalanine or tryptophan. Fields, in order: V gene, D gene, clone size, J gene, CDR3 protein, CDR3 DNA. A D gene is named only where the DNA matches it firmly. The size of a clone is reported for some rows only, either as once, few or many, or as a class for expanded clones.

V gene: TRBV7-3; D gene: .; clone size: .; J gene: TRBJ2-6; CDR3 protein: CASSLGGSGANVLTF; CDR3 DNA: TGTGCCAGCAGCTTAGGGGGGAGTGGGGCCAACGTCCTGACTTTC
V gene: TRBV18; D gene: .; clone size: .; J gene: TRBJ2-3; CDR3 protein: CASSPAAASTDTQYF; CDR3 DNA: TGTGCCAGCTCACCAGCGGCGGCTAGCACAGATACGCAGTATTTT
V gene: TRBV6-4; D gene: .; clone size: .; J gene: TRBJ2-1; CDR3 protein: CASSDSSSTAFYEQFF; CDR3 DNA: TGTGCCAGCAGTGACTCCTCTTCGACAGCCTTCTATGAGCAGTTCTTC
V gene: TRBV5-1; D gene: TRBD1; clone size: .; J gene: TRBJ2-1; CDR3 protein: CASSGRDRAYNEQFF; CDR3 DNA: TGCGCCAGCAGCGGGAGGGACAGGGCCTACAATGAGCAGTTCTTC
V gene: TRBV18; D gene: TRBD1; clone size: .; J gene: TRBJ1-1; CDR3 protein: CASSPLQDRGLLSTEAFF; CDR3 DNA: TGTGCCAGCTCACCGCTTCAGGACAGGGGGCTTTTGTCCACTGAAGCTTTCTTT
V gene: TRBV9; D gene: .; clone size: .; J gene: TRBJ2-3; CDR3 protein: CASSVGPGTDTQYF; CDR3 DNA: TGTGCCAGCAGCGTAGGTCCTGGCACAGATACGCAGTATTTT
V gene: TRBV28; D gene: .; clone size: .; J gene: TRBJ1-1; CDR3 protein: CASSKNRVAAFF; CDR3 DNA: TGTGCCAGCAGCAAAAACAGGGTTGCAGCTTTCTTT
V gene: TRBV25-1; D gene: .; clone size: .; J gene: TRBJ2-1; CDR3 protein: CASSEPRGIYEQFF; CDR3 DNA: TGTGCCAGCAGTGAACCCCGAGGTATATACGAGCAGTTCTTC
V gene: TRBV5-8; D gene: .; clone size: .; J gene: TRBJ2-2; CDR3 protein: CASRWDWNTGELFF; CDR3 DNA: TGTGCCAGCAGATGGGACTGGAACACCGGGGAGCTGTTTTTT
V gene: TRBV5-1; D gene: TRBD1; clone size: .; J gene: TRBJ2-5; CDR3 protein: CASSRTGAPQETQYF; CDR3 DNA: TGCGCCAGCAGCAGGACAGGGGCCCCCCAAGAGACCCAGTACTTC
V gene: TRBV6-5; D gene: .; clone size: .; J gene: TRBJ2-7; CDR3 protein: CASSYTPYEQYF; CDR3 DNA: TGTGCCAGCAGTTACACGCCCTACGAGCAGTACTTC
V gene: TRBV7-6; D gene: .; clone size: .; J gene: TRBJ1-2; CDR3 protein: CASSPQLANNYGYTF; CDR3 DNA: TGTGCCAGCAGCCCTCAACTAGCAAATAACTATGGCTACACCTTC
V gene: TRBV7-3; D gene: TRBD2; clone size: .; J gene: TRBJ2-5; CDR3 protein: CASSLSGSPRETQYF; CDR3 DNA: TGTGCCAGCAGCCTTAGCGGGAGCCCGAGAGAGACCCAGTACTTC
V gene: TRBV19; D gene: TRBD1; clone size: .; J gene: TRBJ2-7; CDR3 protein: CASSGPGQGAGEQYF; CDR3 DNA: TGTGCCAGTAGTGGACCGGGACAGGGGGCGGGAGAGCAGTACTTC
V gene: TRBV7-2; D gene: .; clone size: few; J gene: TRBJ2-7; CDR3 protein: CASSSSSSYEQYF; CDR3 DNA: TGTGCCAGCAGCTCCTCTAGCTCCTACGAGCAGTACTTC
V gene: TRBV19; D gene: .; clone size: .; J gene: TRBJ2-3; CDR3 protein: CASSPGTDTQYF; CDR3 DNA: TGTGCCAGTAGTCCTGGCACAGATACGCAGTATTTT
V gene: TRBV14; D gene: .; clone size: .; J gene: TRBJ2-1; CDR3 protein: CASSPSYNEQFF; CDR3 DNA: TGTGCCAGCAGCCCCAGTTACAATGAGCAGTTCTTC
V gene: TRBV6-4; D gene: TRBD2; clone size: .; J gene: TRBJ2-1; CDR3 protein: CASSETTGGPNEQFF; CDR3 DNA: TGTGCCAGCAGTGAGACAACGGGAGGGCCCAATGAGCAGTTCTTC
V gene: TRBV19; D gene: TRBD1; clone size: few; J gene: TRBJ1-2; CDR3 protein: CASSRTGGTDSGYTF; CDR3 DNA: TGTGCCAGTAGCCGTACAGGGGGCACGGATTCGGGCTACACCTTC
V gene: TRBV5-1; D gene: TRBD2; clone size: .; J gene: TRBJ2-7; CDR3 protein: CASSLARGTYEQYF; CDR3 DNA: TGCGCCAGCAGCTTGGCGCGGGGGACCTACGAGCAGTACTTC
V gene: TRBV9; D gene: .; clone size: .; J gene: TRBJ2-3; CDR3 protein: CASSAGVSTDTQYF; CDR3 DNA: TGTGCCAGCAGCGCGGGAGTTAGCACAGATACGCAGTATTTT
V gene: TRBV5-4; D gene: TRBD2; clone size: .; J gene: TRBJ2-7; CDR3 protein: CASSRPREGSYEQYF; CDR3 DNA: TGTGCCAGCAGCCGTCCTAGGGAGGGGTCCTACGAGCAGTACTTC
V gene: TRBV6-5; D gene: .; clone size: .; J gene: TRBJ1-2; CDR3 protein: CASSDTSNYGYTF; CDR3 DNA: TGTGCCAGCAGCGACACTTCTAACTATGGCTACACCTTC
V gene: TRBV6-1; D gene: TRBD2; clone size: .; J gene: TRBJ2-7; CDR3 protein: CASLGRGSYEQYF; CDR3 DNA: TGTGCCAGCCTCGGGAGGGGGAGTTACGAGCAGTACTTC
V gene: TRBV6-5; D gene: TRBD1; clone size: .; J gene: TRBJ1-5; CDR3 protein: CASSSGGSNQPQHF; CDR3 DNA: TGTGCCAGCAGTTCAGGGGGGAGCAATCAGCCCCAGCATTTT
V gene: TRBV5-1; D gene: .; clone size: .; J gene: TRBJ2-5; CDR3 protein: CASGYSGDSETQYF; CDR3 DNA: TGCGCCAGCGGGTACTCGGGTGACTCAGAGACCCAGTACTTC
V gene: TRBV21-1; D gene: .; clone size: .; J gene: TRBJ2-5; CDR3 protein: CASSKAGLAGGQETQYF; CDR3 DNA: TGTGCCAGCAGCAAAGCGGGACTAGCGGGAGGTCAAGAGACCCAGTACTTC
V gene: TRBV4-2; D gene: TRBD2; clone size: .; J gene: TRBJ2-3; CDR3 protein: CASSQILAGDGADTQYF; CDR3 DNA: TGTGCCAGCAGCCAAATACTAGCGGGAGACGGCGCAGATACGCAGTATTTT
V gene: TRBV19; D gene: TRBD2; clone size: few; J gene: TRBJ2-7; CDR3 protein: CASSERLAGPYEQYF; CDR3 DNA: TGTGCCAGTAGTGAGAGACTAGCGGGCCCCTACGAGCAGTACTTC
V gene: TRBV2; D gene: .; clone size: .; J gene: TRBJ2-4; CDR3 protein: CASSARQILAKNIQYF; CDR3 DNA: TGTGCCAGCAGCGCTCGACAGATCCTAGCCAAAAACATTCAGTACTTC
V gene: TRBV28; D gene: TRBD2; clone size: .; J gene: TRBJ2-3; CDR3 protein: CASSTPSGRTDTQYF; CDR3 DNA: TGTGCCAGCAGTACCCCTAGCGGGAGAACAGATACGCAGTATTTT
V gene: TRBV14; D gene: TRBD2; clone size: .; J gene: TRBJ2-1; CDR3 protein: CASSQASSGSVLF; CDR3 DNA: TGTGCCAGCAGCCAAGCCTCTAGCGGGTCAGTCCTCTTC
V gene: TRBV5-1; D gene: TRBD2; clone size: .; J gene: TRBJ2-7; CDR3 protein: CASSVGTSGYYEQYF; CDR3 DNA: TGCGCCAGCAGCGTGGGAACTAGCGGGTACTACGAGCAGTACTTC
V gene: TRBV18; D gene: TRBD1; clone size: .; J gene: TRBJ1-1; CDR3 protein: CASSPSRAGGNTEAFF; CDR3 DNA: TGTGCCAGCTCACCGTCCCGGGCAGGGGGGAACACTGAAGCTTTCTTT
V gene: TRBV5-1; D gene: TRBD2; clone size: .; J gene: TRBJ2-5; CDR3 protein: CASSLRAGGPETQYF; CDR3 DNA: TGCGCCAGCAGCTTGAGAGCGGGAGGGCCCGAGACCCAGTACTTC
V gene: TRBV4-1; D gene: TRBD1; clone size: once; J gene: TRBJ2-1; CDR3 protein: CASSPPGTEYNEQFF; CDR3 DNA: TGCGCCAGCAGCCCACCCGGGACAGAATACAATGAGCAGTTCTTC
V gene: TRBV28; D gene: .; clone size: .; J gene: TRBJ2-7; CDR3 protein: CASSLGRDGSSYEQYF; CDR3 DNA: TGTGCCAGCAGTTTGGGGCGGGACGGAAGCTCCTACGAGCAGTACTTC
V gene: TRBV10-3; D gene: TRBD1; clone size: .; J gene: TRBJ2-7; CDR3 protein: CAIRGQGPHEQYF; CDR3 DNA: TGTGCCATCAGGGGACAGGGACCACACGAGCAGTACTTC
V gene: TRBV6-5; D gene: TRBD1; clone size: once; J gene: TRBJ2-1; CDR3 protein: CASSLDRGHSNEQFF; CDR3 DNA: TGTGCCAGCAGTTTAGACAGGGGCCACAGCAATGAGCAGTTCTTC
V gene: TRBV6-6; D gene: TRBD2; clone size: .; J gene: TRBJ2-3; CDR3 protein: CASSHFSGRQTDTQYF; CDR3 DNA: TGTGCCAGCAGCCACTTTAGCGGGAGACAGACAGATACGCAGTATTTT
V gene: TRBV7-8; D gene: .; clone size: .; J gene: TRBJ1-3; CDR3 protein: CASSLIQGNTIYF; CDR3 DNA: TGTGCCAGCAGCTTAATCCAGGGAAACACCATATATTTT
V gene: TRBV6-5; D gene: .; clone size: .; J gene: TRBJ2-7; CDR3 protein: CASSYSNLDSYEQYF; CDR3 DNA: TGTGCCAGCAGTTATTCCAACTTAGACTCTTACGAGCAGTACTTC
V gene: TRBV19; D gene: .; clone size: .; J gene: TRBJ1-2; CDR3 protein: CASNAGENYGYTF; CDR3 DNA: TGTGCCAGTAACGCGGGAGAGAACTATGGCTACACCTTC
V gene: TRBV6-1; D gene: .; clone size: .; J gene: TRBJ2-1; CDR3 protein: CASSDRSYNEQFF; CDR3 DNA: TGTGCCAGCAGTGACCGTTCGTACAATGAGCAGTTCTTC
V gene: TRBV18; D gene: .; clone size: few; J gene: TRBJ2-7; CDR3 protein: CASSPPRTYEQYF; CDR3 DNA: TGTGCCAGCTCACCACCCAGAACCTACGAGCAGTACTTC
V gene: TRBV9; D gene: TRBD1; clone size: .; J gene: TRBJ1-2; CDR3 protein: CASSEAPLRTGGREGYTF; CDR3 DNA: TGTGCCAGCAGCGAAGCCCCCTTACGCACAGGGGGTAGAGAGGGCTACACCTTC
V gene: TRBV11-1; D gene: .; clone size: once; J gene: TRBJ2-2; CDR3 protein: CASSLGGVGDSNTGELFF; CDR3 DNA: TGTGCCAGCAGCTTAGGGGGGGTCGGGGACTCTAACACCGGGGAGCTGTTTTTT
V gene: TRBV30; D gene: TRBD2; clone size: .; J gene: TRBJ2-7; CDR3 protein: CAWSEETSSHEQYF; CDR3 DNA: TGTGCCTGGAGCGAGGAGACTAGCTCCCACGAGCAGTACTTC
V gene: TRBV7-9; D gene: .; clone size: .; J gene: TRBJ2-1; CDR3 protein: CASSPDRRKGGEQFF; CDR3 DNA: TGTGCCAGCAGCCCCGACAGGCGAAAGGGTGGTGAGCAGTTCTTC
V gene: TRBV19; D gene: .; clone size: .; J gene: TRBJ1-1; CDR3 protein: CASSMGRMNTEAFF; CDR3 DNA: TGTGCCAGTAGTATGGGGCGGATGAACACTGAAGCTTTCTTT
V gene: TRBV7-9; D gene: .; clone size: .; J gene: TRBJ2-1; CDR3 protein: CASSATPHSYNEQFF; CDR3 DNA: TGTGCCAGCAGCGCGACTCCCCACTCCTACAATGAGCAGTTCTTC
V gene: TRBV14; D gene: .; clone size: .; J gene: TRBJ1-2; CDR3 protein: CASSPRGAGYGYTF; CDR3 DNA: TGTGCCAGCAGCCCCCGCGGGGCGGGCTATGGCTACACCTTC
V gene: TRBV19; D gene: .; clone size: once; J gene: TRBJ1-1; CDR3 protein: CASSILGAYTEAFF; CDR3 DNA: TGTGCCAGTAGTATTCTAGGGGCCTACACTGAAGCTTTCTTT
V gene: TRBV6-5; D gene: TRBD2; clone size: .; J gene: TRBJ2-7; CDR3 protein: CASSYSAVGRTYEQYF; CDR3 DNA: TGTGCCAGCAGTTACTCGGCCGTCGGGAGGACCTACGAGCAGTACTTC
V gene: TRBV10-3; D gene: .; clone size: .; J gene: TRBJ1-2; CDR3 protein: CAISDFDYGYTF; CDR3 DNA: TGTGCCATCAGTGACTTCGACTATGGCTACACCTTC
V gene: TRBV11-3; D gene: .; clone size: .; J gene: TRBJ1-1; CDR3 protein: CASSAQDYTEAFF; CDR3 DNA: TGTGCCAGCAGCGCACAAGATTACACTGAAGCTTTCTTT
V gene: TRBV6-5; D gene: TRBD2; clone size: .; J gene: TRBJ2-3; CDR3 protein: CASSSSGRGGTQYF; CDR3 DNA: TGTGCCAGCAGCTCCAGCGGGAGGGGAGGAACGCAGTATTTT
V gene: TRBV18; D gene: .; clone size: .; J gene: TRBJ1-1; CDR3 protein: CASSSDTTEAFF; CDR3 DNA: TGTGCCAGCTCTTCGGACACCACTGAAGCTTTCTTT
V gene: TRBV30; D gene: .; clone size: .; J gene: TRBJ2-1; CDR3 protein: CAWVGGWTFNNEQFF; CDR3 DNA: TGTGCCTGGGTCGGCGGGTGGACTTTCAACAATGAGCAGTTCTTC
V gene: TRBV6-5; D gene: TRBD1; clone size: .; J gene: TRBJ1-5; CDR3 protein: CASSYSSGGDQPQHF; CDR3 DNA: TGTGCCAGCAGTTACTCGTCAGGGGGCGATCAGCCCCAGCATTTT